One and the same sample provided the 17 T cell receptor beta chains below, sequenced in a study of graft-versus-host responses after intestinal transplantation. These receptors have no identified antigens. Some clones are missing from TCRdb's copy, which holds only in-frame ones; the method was immunoSEQ multiplex PCR. The table shows 130,000 to 150,000 clones, with 85% to 95% occurring only once. Sequenced material: unstimulated CD4+ T cells sorted from spleen or lymph node cells, taken before intestinal transplant. All receptors come from a human donor who received an intestinal transplant.

As DNA, the CDR3 is TGTGCCAGCAGCTCCTCCGGGACCACCGAGCAGTACTTC. This gives the protein CASSSSGTTEQYF. This rearrangement joins TRBV7-2 to TRBJ2-7; possibly TRBD1 or TRBD2 for D (5 bases each). Germline values: CDR1 SGHTA, CDR2 FQGNSA. Trimming cost V 4 bases and J 6 bases, with 13 bases left between them. The CDR3 length is 13 residues.

This sequence joins TRBV6-1 and TRBJ2-1; 9 bases are shared with TRBD1. CDR3 length: 15 residues. The trim removed 7 bases at V and 5 bases at J, leaving 9 bases unmatched. Germline CDR1 MNHNS, CDR2 SASEGT. CDR3 coding DNA: TGTGCCAGCAAAGAACAGGGGGCGCGAAACAATGAGCAGTTCTTC. This codes for CASKEQGARNNEQFF.

This chain connects TRBV28 to TRBJ1-1, with TRBD1 identical over 8 bases. The CDR3 length is 12 residues. Germline CDR1 and CDR2: MDHEN and SYDVKM. V was pared by 7 bases and J by 11 bases, with 9 bases of the junction left unmatched. The CDR3 reads CASTADRVWAFF. The CDR3, as DNA: TGTGCCAGCACCGCGGACAGGGTTTGGGCTTTCTTT.

This chain joins TRBV5-5 and TRBJ2-6; D uncertain. Per the germline V gene, CDR1 is SGHKS and CDR2 is YYEKEE (reference sequence). This CDR3 spans 15 amino acids. With 0 bases removed from V and 0 bases from J, the gap between germline ends came to 4 bases. The CDR3 bases are TGTGCCAGCAGCTTGGTGCTCTCTGGGGCCAACGTCCTGACTTTC. Amino acid sequence: CASSLVLSGANVLTF.

The chain joins TRBV19 to TRBJ2-7; D not resolved. The CDR3 is 15 residues long. Germline V gives CDR1 LNHDA, CDR2 SQIVND (reference sequence). Trimming pared 1 base from V and 2 bases from J, leaving 12 bases between. CDR3: CASSIGVLPTYEQYF. CDR3 nucleotides: TGTGCCAGTAGTATAGGGGTCCTACCTACCTACGAGCAGTACTTC.

The chain recombines TRBV6-5 with TRBJ1-1; the D gene is possibly TRBD1 (6 bases). Germline V gene data show CDR1 as MNHEY and CDR2 as SVGAGI. V lost 2 bases and J 1 base, leaving 11 bases between the germline ends. CDR3 length equals 15 residues. Written as DNA, the CDR3 is TGTGCCAGCAGTTACACTTCAGGGGCGAACACTGAAGCTTTCTTT. Amino acid sequence: CASSYTSGANTEAFF.

The chain carries TRBV12-5 and TRBJ1-2; possibly TRBD1 for D (5 bases). The CDR3 spans 13 residues. V was cut by 5 bases and J by 3 bases, with 10 bases left in between. Germline assignment: CDR1 LGHNT and CDR2 FRNRAP. CDR3 loop: CASGQGLYYGYTF. The CDR3 DNA reads as TGTGCTAGTGGTCAGGGACTGTACTATGGCTACACCTTC.

V and J are TRBV27 and TRBJ2-1; a weak D match, TRBD1 (6 bases). The CDR3 length is 12 residues. Trimming removed 3 bases at V and 10 bases at J, with 10 bases between. Germline CDR1 MNHEY, CDR2 SMNVEV (reference sequence). This CDR3 is CASSFQGQEQFF. The CDR3 bases are TGTGCCAGCAGTTTCCAGGGGCAGGAGCAGTTCTTC.

This sequence joins TRBV5-1 and TRBJ2-5, with D tentatively TRBD1 (6 bases). The J call may be faulty, since TRBJ2-7 better matches the DNA end. From germline, CDR1 is SGHRS and CDR2 YFSETQ. This CDR3 spans 14 amino acids. In DNA, the CDR3 is TGCGCCAGCAGCTTTGACAGGTTGCGCTACGAGCAGTACTTC. Encoded protein: CASSFDRLRYEQYF.

V and J are TRBV5-1 and TRBJ2-7; TRBD2 matches 11 bases. The CDR3 extends over 15 amino acids. J lost 4 bases, V lost 1 base, and 4 bases had no gene match. Germline V lookup: CDR1 SGHRS, CDR2 YFSETQ. CDR3 protein: CASSLRLAGLYEQYF. The CDR3 coding sequence is TGCGCCAGCAGCTTGAGACTAGCGGGGCTATACGAGCAGTACTTC.

The chain joins TRBV30 to TRBJ2-7; 7 positions match TRBD1. CDR3 length: 16 residues. Germline V gives CDR1 GTSNPN, CDR2 SVGIG (reference sequence). The junction had 16 bases not matched to a gene; V was cut back by 1 base and J by 7 bases. In nucleotides, the CDR3 is TGTGCCTGGAGTGAAAGATTCAGGGGGACGGTGGAGGAGCAGTACTTC. This gives the protein CAWSERFRGTVEEQYF.

The rearrangement uses TRBV10-1 and TRBJ2-1; 10 nucleotides line up with TRBD2. The CDR3 loop spans 13 amino acids. Germline assignment: CDR1 WNHNN and CDR2 SYGVQD (reference sequence). Trimming at V came to 6 bases and at J to 5 bases, leaving 1 base not matched to a gene. The CDR3 sequence: CASSGLADNEQFF. The CDR3 nucleotides are TGCGCCAGCAGCGGACTAGCGGACAATGAGCAGTTCTTC.

V gene TRBV19 combines with J gene TRBJ1-2; no clear D gene. Germline CDR1 LNHDA, CDR2 SQIVND (reference sequence). The CDR3 sequence is 12 residues long. The V end lost 1 base, the J end lost 11 bases, and 11 bases lay between the germline ends. The CDR3 sequence: CASSIGAGLYTF. CDR3 in DNA: TGTGCCAGTAGTATAGGTGCGGGCTTATACACCTTC.

The chain combines TRBV7-3 with TRBJ2-1; a possible D gene is TRBD1 (5 bases). Germline V gives CDR1 SGHTA, CDR2 FQGTGA. The V end was cut by 3 bases, the J end by 6 bases, with 15 bases between. The CDR3 covers 15 residues. This CDR3 reads CASSFRVSAVNEQFF. For the CDR3, the DNA is TGTGCCAGCAGCTTCAGGGTTAGTGCCGTCAATGAGCAGTTCTTC.

The chain uses TRBV29-1 and TRBJ1-1, with TRBD1 identical over 7 bases. The CDR3 is 15 amino acids. The J segment lost 4 bases and the V segment lost 1 base, leaving 9 bases of the junction unmatched. CDR1 SQVTM and CDR2 ANQGSEA come from the germline V gene. CDR3 region: CSVEGGRGPGTEAFF. The CDR3 nucleotides are TGCAGCGTTGAAGGGGGGAGGGGGCCTGGCACTGAAGCTTTCTTT. The variable domain in full, completed from reference TRBV29-1 and TRBJ1-1, reads SAVISQKPSRDICQRGTSLTIQCQVDSQVTMMFWYRQQPGQSLTLIATANQGSEATYESGFVIDKFPISRPNLTFSTLTVSNMSPEDSSIYLCSVEGGRGPGTEAFFGQGTRLTVV.

The CDR3 is CASSTRGLEKLFF. As DNA, the CDR3 is TGTGCCAGCAGCACCAGGGGGCTCGAAAAACTGTTTTTT. The chain is built from TRBV5-4 and TRBJ1-4, with 8 bases fitting TRBD1. The CDR3 is made up of 13 amino acids. Trimming at V came to 4 bases and at J to 8 bases, leaving 4 bases not matched to a gene. CDR1 and CDR2 from the germline V gene are SGHNT and YYREEE (reference sequence).

The chain has TRBV28 and TRBJ2-7, with 7 bases identical to TRBD2. After removal of 3 bases from V and 2 bases from J, the junction contained 7 bases not matched to a gene. CDR3 length: 15 amino acids. Germline V lookup: CDR1 MDHEN, CDR2 SYDVKM. The CDR3 DNA follows: TGTGCCAGCAGTTTTTTCCTAGCGGATACCTACGAGCAGTACTTC. Protein product: CASSFFLADTYEQYF.